This T cell receptor (beta chain) was documented in a study of cytomegalovirus exposure and HLA in healthy donors. In the study overall: The approximately 110 validation repertoires were reported in a later analysis to have been generated on the same platform as the 666 first-cohort repertoires.

The protocol was immunoSEQ multiplex PCR, while the TCRdb copy is restricted to in-frame clones and leaves out a portion. This table holds 80,000 to 95,000 clones, approximately 96% found once. Remarks on this clone: Its target is unknown.

This CDR3 is 16 amino acids long. Losses at the gene ends were 4 bases for V and 6 bases for J; bases not matched to a gene: 7. CDR1 is PRHDT and CDR2 is FYEKMQ in the germline V gene (reference sequence). Study results and limitations: As was reported, the classifier diagnosed cytomegalovirus status with high specificity and sensitivity.

This sequence originates from a woman between 18 and 29 years old in good health and CMV-seronegative. The J gene is TRBJ2-1, the V gene TRBV13, with 12 bases fitting TRBD2. What was sequenced was PBMCs. This CDR3 reads CASSSVASGRGNEQFF. CDR3 bases: TGTGCCAGCAGCTCCGTGGCTAGCGGGAGGGGCAATGAGCAGTTCTTC.